The T cell receptor beta chain under discussion was sequenced for a study of blood T cell repertoires in COVID-19 (dated by TCRdb to 2018 to 2020). As for the study more broadly: Collaborator samples came from the United States, Italy and Spain and covered acute and convalescent phases of COVID-19. The samples were drawn from the first 160 participants of the ongoing ImmuneRACE study and from under 1,500 subjects provided by 6 global collaborators. Where available, HLA class I and class II types were obtained from metadata supplied by the sample provider rather than from assay-based typing. Deeply sampled blood TCRbeta repertoires from subjects exposed to, actively infected with, or recovered from COVID-19 were included in the dataset. A freely available public database, intended as a resource for researchers studying the immune response to SARS-CoV-2, is where the repertoires were released. Sample metadata almost always included a de-identified subject ID, COVID-19 status, age in years and sex. The prospective study material was composed of cDNA or gDNA derived from T cells, B-cell-depleted T cells, or PBMCs. Points the paper makes about the study in general: The amount of clinical and demographic metadata varied by source and participant and was provided uncurated.

TCRbeta CDR3 regions were amplified from genomic DNA by means of the immunoSEQ Assay, a bias-controlled multiplex PCR. The authors' pipeline ran thus. The number of nucleated cells in each sample was estimated by amplification of reference gene primers within the assay. To quantify the absolute abundance of each unique TCRbeta CDR3 rearrangement, sequence reads were collapsed and filtered. For each sample, productive Simpson clonality was calculated by taking the square root of Simpson's diversity index across productive rearrangements. TCRdb obtained this table from immuneACCESS and retained in-frame rearrangements with V and J assigned. These tables miss some clones; where compared with another copy, unresolved V genes account for less than half of the shortfall, and the remainder is unexplained. The DNA gave D and trimming, while V, J and clone size come from that table. This sample is represented by approximately 300,000 clones; about nine tenths of them were singletons. About 2.3% of the sample is taken by the ten largest.

Collaborating institutions collected whole blood in K2EDTA tubes following their own protocols. For TCRbeta analysis, collaborator samples were shipped as frozen whole blood, as isolated PBMCs, or as DNA extracted from either sample type. Comments on this clone: The clone's antigen remains unknown. No clone much larger than this one lies a single base away; base qualities are absent.

CDR1 and CDR2 are drawn from the germline V gene (reference sequence): PRHDT, FYEKMQ. Its CDR3 holds 16 amino acids, cysteine through phenylalanine. Only CDR3 DNA is held: 48 bases, read in frame from base 1. V and J are trimmed by 0 bases and 7 bases, and the gene matches miss 8 bases of the junction. Sequencing used peripheral blood. The chain was built from TRBV13 and TRBJ1-4; TRBD1 aligns with 7 central bases. This receptor was identified in a man aged 18 to 29 with active or convalescent COVID-19. The DNA sequence is as follows: TGTGCCAGCAGCTTAGGGATAGGGGGCATCGGTGAAAAACTGTTTTTT. It specifies CASSLGIGGIGEKLFF.